The rows below give T cell receptor beta chains drawn from one sample of a study of shared clonotypes between healthy human individuals. The method was immunoSEQ multiplex PCR; TCRdb's version includes in-frame clones alone and lacks a portion of them. The sample lists approximately 500,000 clones, about 75% occurring once. Material for sequencing was PBMCs. The receptors derive from a woman aged 40 to 55 in good health. Some clones in this sample may be carry-over from other donors' samples. Both conserved end residues are part of each CDR3. The D gene is left open where the match is weak. Not every row has a clone size; where given, it reads once, few, many or a size class.

CDR3aa: CASSTPQETQYF
CDR3nt: TGTGCCAGTAGTACTCCGCAAGAGACCCAGTACTTC
j_gene: TRBJ2-5
d_gene: -
abundance: -
v_gene: TRBV19

CDR3aa: CASSLGSSETSTDTQYF
CDR3nt: TGCGCCAGCAGCTTGGGATCTAGCGAGACTAGCACAGATACGCAGTATTTT
j_gene: TRBJ2-3
d_gene: -
abundance: -
v_gene: TRBV5-1

CDR3aa: CATWGWGQPQHF
CDR3nt: TGTGCCACCTGGGGCTGGGGTCAGCCCCAGCATTTT
j_gene: TRBJ1-5
d_gene: -
abundance: once
v_gene: TRBV27

CDR3aa: CASSPGTSRYTGELFF
CDR3nt: TGTGCCAGCAGCCCTGGGACTAGTCGATACACCGGGGAGCTGTTTTTT
j_gene: TRBJ2-2
d_gene: TRBD2
abundance: -
v_gene: TRBV13

CDR3aa: CASGRLGTGNQPQHF
CDR3nt: TGTGCCAGTGGACGTCTGGGGACAGGCAATCAGCCCCAGCATTTT
j_gene: TRBJ1-5
d_gene: TRBD1
abundance: -
v_gene: TRBV19

CDR3aa: CASSEAGGPNEQFF
CDR3nt: TGTGCCAGCAGTGAAGCGGGAGGGCCAAATGAGCAGTTCTTC
j_gene: TRBJ2-1
d_gene: TRBD2
abundance: few
v_gene: TRBV6-4

CDR3aa: CASSLLGFRSTDTQYF
CDR3nt: TGTGCCAGCAGTTTATTAGGATTCCGTAGCACAGATACGCAGTATTTT
j_gene: TRBJ2-3
d_gene: -
abundance: -
v_gene: TRBV28

CDR3aa: CASSFRRIAYEQYF
CDR3nt: TGTGCCAGCAGCTTCCGACGGATAGCCTACGAGCAGTACTTC
j_gene: TRBJ2-7
d_gene: -
abundance: -
v_gene: TRBV13

CDR3aa: CASSDRDTATGTQYF
CDR3nt: TGTGCCAGCAGCGACCGGGACACGGCAACGGGTACGCAGTATTTT
j_gene: TRBJ2-3
d_gene: -
abundance: -
v_gene: TRBV5-5

CDR3aa: CAWKGKGHDTGELFF
CDR3nt: TGTGCCTGGAAAGGAAAGGGACATGACACCGGGGAGCTGTTTTTT
j_gene: TRBJ2-2
d_gene: -
abundance: many
v_gene: TRBV30

CDR3aa: CASSYLSGSSADTQYF
CDR3nt: TGTGCCAGCAGCTACCTTAGCGGGAGCTCAGCAGATACGCAGTATTTT
j_gene: TRBJ2-3
d_gene: TRBD2
abundance: -
v_gene: TRBV5-6

CDR3aa: CASTDRGRGTEAFF
CDR3nt: TGTGCCAGCACTGACCGGGGGCGGGGCACTGAAGCTTTCTTT
j_gene: TRBJ1-1
d_gene: -
abundance: -
v_gene: TRBV28

CDR3aa: CASSSRQLNTEAFF
CDR3nt: TGTGCCAGCAGCTCACGACAGCTGAACACTGAAGCTTTCTTT
j_gene: TRBJ1-1
d_gene: -
abundance: few
v_gene: TRBV7-2

CDR3aa: CASSGPNYGYTF
CDR3nt: TGTGCCAGCAGTGGCCCCAACTATGGCTACACCTTC
j_gene: TRBJ1-2
d_gene: -
abundance: -
v_gene: TRBV28

CDR3aa: CASSVISVYEQYF
CDR3nt: TGTGCCAGCAGCGTGATTAGCGTCTACGAGCAGTACTTC
j_gene: TRBJ2-7
d_gene: -
abundance: many
v_gene: TRBV5-6